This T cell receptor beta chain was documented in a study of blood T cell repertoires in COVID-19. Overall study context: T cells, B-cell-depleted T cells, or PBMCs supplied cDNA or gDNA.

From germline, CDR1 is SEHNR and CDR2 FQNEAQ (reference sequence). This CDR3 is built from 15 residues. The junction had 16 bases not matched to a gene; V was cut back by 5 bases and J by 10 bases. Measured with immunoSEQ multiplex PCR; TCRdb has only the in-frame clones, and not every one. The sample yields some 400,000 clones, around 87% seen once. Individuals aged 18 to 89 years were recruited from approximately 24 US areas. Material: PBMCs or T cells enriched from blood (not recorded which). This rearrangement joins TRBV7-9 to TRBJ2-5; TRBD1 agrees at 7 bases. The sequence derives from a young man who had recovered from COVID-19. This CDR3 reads CASSPDPGTDGGQYF. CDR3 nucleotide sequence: TGTGCCAGCAGCCCAGACCCCGGGACAGATGGAGGCCAGTACTTC. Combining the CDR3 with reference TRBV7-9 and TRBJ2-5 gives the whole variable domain DTGVSQNPRHKITKRGQNVTFRCDPISEHNRLYWYRQTLGQGPEFLTYFQNEAQLEKSRLLSDRFSAERPKGSFSTLEIQRTEQGDSAMYLCASSPDPGTDGGQYFGPGTRLLVL.